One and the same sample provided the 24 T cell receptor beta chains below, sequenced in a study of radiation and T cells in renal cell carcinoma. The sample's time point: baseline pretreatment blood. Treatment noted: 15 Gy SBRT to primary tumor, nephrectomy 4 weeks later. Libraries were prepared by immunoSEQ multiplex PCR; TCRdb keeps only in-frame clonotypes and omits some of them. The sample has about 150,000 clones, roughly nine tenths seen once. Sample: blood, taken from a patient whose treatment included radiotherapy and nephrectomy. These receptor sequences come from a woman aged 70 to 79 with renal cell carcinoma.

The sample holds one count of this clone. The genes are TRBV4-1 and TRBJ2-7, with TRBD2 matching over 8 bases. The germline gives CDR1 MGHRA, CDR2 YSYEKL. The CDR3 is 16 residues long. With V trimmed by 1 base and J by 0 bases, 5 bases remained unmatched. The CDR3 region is CASSQGGGPSSYEQYF. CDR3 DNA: TGCGCCAGCAGCCAAGGCGGGGGGCCGAGCTCCTACGAGCAGTACTTC.

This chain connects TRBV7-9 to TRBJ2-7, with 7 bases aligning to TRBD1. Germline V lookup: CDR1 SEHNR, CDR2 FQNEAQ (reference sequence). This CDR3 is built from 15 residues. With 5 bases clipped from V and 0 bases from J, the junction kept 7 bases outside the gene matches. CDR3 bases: TGTGCCAGCAGCAACCCGGGACAGTTCTCCTACGAGCAGTACTTC. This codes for CASSNPGQFSYEQYF.

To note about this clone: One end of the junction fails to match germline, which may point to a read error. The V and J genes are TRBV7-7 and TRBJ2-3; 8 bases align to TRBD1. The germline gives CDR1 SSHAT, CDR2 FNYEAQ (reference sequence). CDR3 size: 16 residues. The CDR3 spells CASSLADRAGTDTQYF. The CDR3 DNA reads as TGTGCTAGCAGCTTAGCGGACAGGGCGGGCACAGATACGCAGTATTTT.

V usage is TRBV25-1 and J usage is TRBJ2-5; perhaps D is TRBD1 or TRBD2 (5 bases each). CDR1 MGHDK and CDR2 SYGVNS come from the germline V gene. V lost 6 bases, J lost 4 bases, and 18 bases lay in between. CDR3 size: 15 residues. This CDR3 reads CASRHQGSGVETQYF. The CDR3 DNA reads TGTGCCAGCAGGCACCAGGGCTCCGGGGTAGAGACCCAGTACTTC.

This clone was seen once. The DNA of the CDR3 is TGTGCCAGCAGTTTAAGACAGGGGAACACAGATACGCAGTATTTT. This gives the protein CASSLRQGNTDTQYF. The chain carries TRBV28 and TRBJ2-3, with 8 nucleotides matching TRBD1. Looked up from germline, CDR1 is MDHEN and CDR2 is SYDVKM. V lost 2 bases to trimming and J lost 2 bases; unmatched junction nucleotides: 3. There are 15 residues in the CDR3.

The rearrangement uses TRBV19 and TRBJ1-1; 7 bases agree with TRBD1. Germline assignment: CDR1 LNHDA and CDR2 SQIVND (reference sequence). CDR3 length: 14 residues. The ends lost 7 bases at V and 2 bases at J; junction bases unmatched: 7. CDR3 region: CASNNRGSNTEAFF. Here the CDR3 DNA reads TGTGCCAGTAACAACAGGGGTAGCAACACTGAAGCTTTCTTT. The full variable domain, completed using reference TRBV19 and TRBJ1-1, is DGGITQSPKYLFRKEGQNVTLSCEQNLNHDAMYWYRQDPGQGLRLIYYSQIVNDFQKGDIAEGYSVSREKKESFPLTVTSAQKNPTAFYLCASNNRGSNTEAFFGQGTRLTVV.

The CDR3 sequence is CASSLKAGGTDTQYF. The CDR3 region has the DNA TGCGCCAGCAGCTTGAAAGCGGGGGGGACAGATACGCAGTATTTT. The chain carries TRBV5-1 and TRBJ2-3; 10 nucleotides agree with TRBD2. The V gene end was trimmed by 1 base and the J gene end by 3 bases; junction bases not matched to a gene: 2. The CDR3 spans 15 residues. Germline V CDR1 and CDR2: SGHRS, YFSETQ.

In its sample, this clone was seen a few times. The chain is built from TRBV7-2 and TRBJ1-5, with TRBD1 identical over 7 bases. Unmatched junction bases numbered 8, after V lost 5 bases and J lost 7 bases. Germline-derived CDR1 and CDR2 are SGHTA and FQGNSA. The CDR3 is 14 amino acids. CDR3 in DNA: TGTGCCAGCAGCCCAAGCGACAGGGACCAGCCCCAGCATTTT. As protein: CASSPSDRDQPQHF.

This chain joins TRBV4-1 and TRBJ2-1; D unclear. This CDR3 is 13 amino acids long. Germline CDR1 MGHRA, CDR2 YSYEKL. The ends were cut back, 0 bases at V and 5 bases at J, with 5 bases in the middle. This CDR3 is CASSQDPHNEQFF. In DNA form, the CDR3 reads TGCGCCAGCAGCCAAGATCCCCACAATGAGCAGTTCTTC.

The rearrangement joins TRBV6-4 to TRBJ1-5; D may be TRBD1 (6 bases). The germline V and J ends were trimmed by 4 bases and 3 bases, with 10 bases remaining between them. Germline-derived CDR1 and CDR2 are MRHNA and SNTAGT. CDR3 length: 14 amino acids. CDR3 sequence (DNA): TGTGCCAGCAGTGCACAGGGAAACAATCAGCCCCAGCATTTT. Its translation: CASSAQGNNQPQHF.

The CDR3, as DNA: TGTGCCAGCACCCGACCGCCAGGAAACACCATATATTTT. Encoded protein: CASTRPPGNTIYF. V usage is TRBV11-3 and J usage is TRBJ1-3; D is unresolved. Germline V gene data show CDR1 as SGHNT and CDR2 as YENEEA. CDR3 length: 13 residues. Trimming removed 7 bases at V and 4 bases at J, with 11 bases between.

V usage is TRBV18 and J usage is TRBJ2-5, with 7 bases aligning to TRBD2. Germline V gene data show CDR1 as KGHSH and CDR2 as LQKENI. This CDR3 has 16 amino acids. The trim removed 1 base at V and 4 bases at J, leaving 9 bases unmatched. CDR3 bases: TGTGCCAGCTCACCACAGGCTAGCGGACTGGGAGAGACCCAGTACTTC. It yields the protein CASSPQASGLGETQYF.

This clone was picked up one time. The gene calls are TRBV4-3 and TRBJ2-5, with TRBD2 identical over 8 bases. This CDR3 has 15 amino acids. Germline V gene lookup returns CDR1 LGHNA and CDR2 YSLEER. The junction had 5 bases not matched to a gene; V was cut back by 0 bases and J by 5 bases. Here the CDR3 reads CASSQDMTGGETQYF. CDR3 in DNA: TGCGCCAGCAGCCAAGATATGACGGGGGGGGAGACCCAGTACTTC.

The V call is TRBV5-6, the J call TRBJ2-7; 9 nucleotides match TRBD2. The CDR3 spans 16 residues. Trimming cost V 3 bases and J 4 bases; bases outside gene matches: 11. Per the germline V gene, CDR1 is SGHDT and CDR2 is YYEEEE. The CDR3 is CASSSRSGGHPYEQYF. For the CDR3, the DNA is TGTGCCAGCAGCTCGCGAAGCGGGGGGCATCCATACGAGCAGTACTTC.

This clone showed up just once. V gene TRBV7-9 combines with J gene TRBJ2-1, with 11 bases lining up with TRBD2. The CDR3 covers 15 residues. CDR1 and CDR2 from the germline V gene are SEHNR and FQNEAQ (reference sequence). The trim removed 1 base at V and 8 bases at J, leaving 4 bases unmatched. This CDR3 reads CASSLVSGGADEQFF. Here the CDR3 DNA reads TGTGCCAGCAGCTTAGTTAGCGGGGGGGCGGATGAGCAGTTCTTC.

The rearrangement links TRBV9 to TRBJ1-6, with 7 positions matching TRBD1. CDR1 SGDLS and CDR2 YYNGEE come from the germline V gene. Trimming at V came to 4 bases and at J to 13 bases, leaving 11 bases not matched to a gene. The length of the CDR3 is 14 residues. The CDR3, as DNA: TGTGCCAGCAGCCCGGGGACAGACCCACTTCCCCTCCACTTT. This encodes CASSPGTDPLPLHF.

The CDR3 is CASSLNANTGELFF. In nucleotides, the CDR3 is TGTGCCAGTAGCTTAAACGCGAACACCGGGGAGCTGTTTTTT. The chain couples TRBV19 to TRBJ2-2; D gene ambiguous. V lost 6 bases and J 0 bases, leaving 8 bases between the germline ends. Looked up from germline, CDR1 is LNHDA and CDR2 is SQIVND (reference sequence). The CDR3 loop spans 14 amino acids.

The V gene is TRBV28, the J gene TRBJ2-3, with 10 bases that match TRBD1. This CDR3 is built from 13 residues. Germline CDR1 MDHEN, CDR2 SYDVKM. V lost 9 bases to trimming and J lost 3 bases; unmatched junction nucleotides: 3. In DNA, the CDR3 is TGTGCCAGTCGGGACAGGGGTACAGATACGCAGTATTTT. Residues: CASRDRGTDTQYF.

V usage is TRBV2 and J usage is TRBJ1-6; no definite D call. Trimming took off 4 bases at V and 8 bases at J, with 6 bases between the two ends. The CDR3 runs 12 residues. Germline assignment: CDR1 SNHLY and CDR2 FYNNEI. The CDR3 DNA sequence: TGTGCCAGCAGTGTGAGTTATTCACCCCTCCACTTT. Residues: CASSVSYSPLHF. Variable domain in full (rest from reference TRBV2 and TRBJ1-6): EPEVTQTPSHQVTQMGQEVILRCVPISNHLYFYWYRQILGQKVEFLVSFYNNEISEKSEIFDDQFSVERPDGSNFTLKIRSTKLEDSAMYFCASSVSYSPLHFGNGTRLTVT.

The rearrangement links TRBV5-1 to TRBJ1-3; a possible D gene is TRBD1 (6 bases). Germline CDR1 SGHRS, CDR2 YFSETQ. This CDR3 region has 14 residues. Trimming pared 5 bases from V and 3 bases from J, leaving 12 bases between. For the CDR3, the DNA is TGCGCCAGCAGATTCGAGGACAGTGGAAACACCATATATTTT. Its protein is CASRFEDSGNTIYF.

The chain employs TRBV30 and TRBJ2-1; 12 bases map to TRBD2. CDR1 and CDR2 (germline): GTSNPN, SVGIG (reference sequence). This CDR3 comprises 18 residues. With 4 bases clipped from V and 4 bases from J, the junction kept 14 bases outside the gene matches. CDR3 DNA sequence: TGTGCCTGGACTATAGCCCTTACTACTAGCGGGGGGTACAATGAGCAGTTCTTC. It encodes CAWTIALTTSGGYNEQFF.

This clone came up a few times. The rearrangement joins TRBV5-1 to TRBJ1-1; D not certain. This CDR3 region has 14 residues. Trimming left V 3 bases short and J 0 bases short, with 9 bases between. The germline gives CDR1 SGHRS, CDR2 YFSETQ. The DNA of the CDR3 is TGCGCCAGCAGCTCTTCTTCCATGAACACTGAAGCTTTCTTT. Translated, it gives CASSSSSMNTEAFF.

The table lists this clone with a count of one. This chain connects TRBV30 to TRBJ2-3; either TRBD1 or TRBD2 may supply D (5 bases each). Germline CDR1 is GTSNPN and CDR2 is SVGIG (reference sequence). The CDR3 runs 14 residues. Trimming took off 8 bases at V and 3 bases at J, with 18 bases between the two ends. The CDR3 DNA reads TGTGCCCGCACGGGGCAGGGCAGGACAGATACGCAGTATTTT. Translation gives CARTGQGRTDTQYF.

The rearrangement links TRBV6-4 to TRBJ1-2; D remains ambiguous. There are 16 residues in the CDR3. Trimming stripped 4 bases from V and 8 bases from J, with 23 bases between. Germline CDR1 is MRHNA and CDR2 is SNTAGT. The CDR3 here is CASSGSPELSFDGYTF. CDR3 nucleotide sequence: TGTGCCAGCAGTGGTAGTCCGGAATTGTCCTTCGACGGCTACACCTTC.